The clone carrying this T cell receptor (beta chain) was seen many times. The antigen is not known. No donor was unhealthy or non-Caucasian. It was template switching that added a universal primer site, and there were unique molecular identifiers on the cDNA. TCRdb reprocessed the 5' RACE reads with MiXCR, giving one entry per CDR3 protein. The table has around 680,000 distinct CDR3 sequences, roughly 8% seen once. The sample is drawn from a study of identical twins. Study results and caveats: For cord blood, abundant beta clonotypes had fewer insertions, unlike memory repertoires, which showed none.

The sample also formed part of further work on yellow fever vaccine responses in identical twins.

The clonotype comes from a woman under 30 in good health. Sequences were obtained from PBMCs.

Written as DNA, the CDR3 is TGTGCCAGCAGTTTAGCTCCGGTCCCGAACACTGAAGCTTTCTTT. Its translation: CASSLAPVPNTEAFF. The chain links TRBV12-3 or TRBV12-4 to TRBJ1-1; D not certain. The V and J ends lost 0 bases and 1 base respectively, with 9 bases between them. This CDR3 is 15 amino acids long.